These 6 T cell receptor beta chains were sequenced from one sample in a study of metastatic and nonmetastatic thyroid tumors. TCRdb re-clonotyped the PCR reads through MiXCR. The table shows approximately 24,000 clones, with roughly 21% occurring only once. Every patient was untreated before thyroid surgery. Sequenced input: blood. These receptor sequences come from a male donor with papillary thyroid cancer or a benign thyroid nodule (not recorded which). Some clones in this sample may be carry-over from other donors' samples.

This clone was counted many times. The gene calls are TRBV5-6 and TRBJ2-1; D is unresolved. The length of the CDR3 is 16 residues. The V and J ends lost 2 bases and 4 bases respectively, with 16 bases between them. The germline CDR1 and CDR2 sequences are SGHDT and YYEEEE. CDR3 sequence (DNA): TGTGCCAGCAGCTTATTGTATCGAGGATTTTACAATGAGCAGTTCTTC. Its protein product is CASSLLYRGFYNEQFF.

This clone was seen a handful of times. This chain joins TRBV6-2 or TRBV6-3 and TRBJ2-7; D unclear. Germline CDR1 and CDR2: MNHEY and SVGEGT. The CDR3 extends over 15 amino acids. V lost 7 bases, J lost 2 bases, and 18 bases lay in between. The CDR3 region is CASTKIPDQAYEQYF. The CDR3, as DNA: TGTGCCAGCACCAAAATTCCGGATCAAGCCTACGAGCAGTACTTC.

This clone is medium-sized (0.01 to 0.1%) within its sample. The CDR3 loop reads CASSADRGYEQYF. CDR3 coding DNA: TGTGCCAGCAGTGCGGACAGGGGTTACGAGCAGTACTTC. The chain has TRBV2 and TRBJ2-7; 9 bases align to TRBD1. The CDR3 consists of 13 residues. The junction had 2 bases not matched to a gene; V was cut back by 4 bases and J by 4 bases. Germline V gives CDR1 SNHLY, CDR2 FYNNEI. The full variable domain, its missing parts supplied by reference TRBV2 and TRBJ2-7, is EPEVTQTPSHQVTQMGQEVILRCVPISNHLYFYWYRQILGQKVEFLVSFYNNEISEKSEIFDDQFSVERPDGSNFTLKIRSTKLEDSAMYFCASSADRGYEQYFGPGTRLTVT.

The chain couples TRBV19 to TRBJ1-1; D gene ambiguous. This CDR3 is 15 amino acids long. V was trimmed by 1 base and J by 4 bases, leaving 13 bases between them. Germline CDR1 LNHDA, CDR2 SQIVND (reference sequence). The CDR3 DNA follows: TGTGCCAGTAGTATAGGTGGGTCATCCGGCACTGAAGCTTTCTTT. Translated, it gives CASSIGGSSGTEAFF.

The chain recombines TRBV30 with TRBJ1-6; TRBD1 matches at 9 bases. After removal of 0 bases from V and 9 bases from J, the junction contained 12 bases not matched to a gene. Germline V lookup: CDR1 GTSNPN, CDR2 SVGIG (reference sequence). The CDR3 has 17 amino acids. DNA for the CDR3: TGTGCCTGGAGTGTACTGTCAGTGGAACAGGGGGCTTCACCCCTCCACTTT. Its translation: CAWSVLSVEQGASPLHF.

This clone was seen repeatedly, ten times or more. The J gene is TRBJ1-1, the V gene TRBV2; no firm D call. The V end lost 6 bases, the J end lost 8 bases, and 13 bases lay between the germline ends. This CDR3 comprises 12 residues. Looked up from germline, CDR1 is SNHLY and CDR2 is FYNNEI. CDR3: CASRADGEEAFF. As DNA, the CDR3 is TGTGCCAGCAGGGCTGACGGAGAGGAAGCTTTCTTT. Together with reference TRBV2 and TRBJ1-1, the CDR3 gives the full variable domain: EPEVTQTPSHQVTQMGQEVILRCVPISNHLYFYWYRQILGQKVEFLVSFYNNEISEKSEIFDDQFSVERPDGSNFTLKIRSTKLEDSAMYFCASRADGEEAFFGQGTRLTVV.